Listed here are 25 T cell receptor beta chains from one sample, sequenced in a study of yellow fever vaccine responses in identical twins. Via MiXCR, TCRdb re-called the RT-PCR reads, giving one row per CDR3 protein. The sample yields about 5,000 distinct CDR3 sequences, roughly 85% seen once. The source material was T cells from blood (PBMCs), unsorted or a sorted subset (not recorded which), sampled before or after yellow fever vaccination (not recorded which). Receptor source: a woman aged 18-29 years who received the yellow fever vaccine.

The chain employs TRBV4-1 and TRBJ1-5, with D maybe TRBD1 (6 bases). The germline CDR1 and CDR2 sequences are MGHRA and YSYEKL. V lost 1 base and J 1 base, leaving 8 bases between the germline ends. This CDR3 spans 15 amino acids. The CDR3 DNA reads TGCGCCAGCAGCCAAGCCGGGACAAGCAATCAGCCCCAGCATTTT. Translating it yields CASSQAGTSNQPQHF.

The chain employs TRBV5-4 and TRBJ2-7, with D possibly matching TRBD1 (6 bases). The CDR3 totals 14 residues. From germline, CDR1 is SGHNT and CDR2 YYREEE (reference sequence). The germline V and J ends were trimmed by 1 base and 7 bases, with 15 bases remaining between them. The CDR3 DNA reads TGTGCCAGCAGCTTGTTGTACAGGGTGAGGGAGCAGTACTTC. It specifies CASSLLYRVREQYF.

The V call is TRBV15, the J call TRBJ2-1; TRBD2 agrees at 9 bases. J was trimmed by 4 bases and V by 5 bases; bases with no gene match: 6. Germline assignment: CDR1 LNHNV and CDR2 YYDKDF (reference sequence). This CDR3 region has 15 residues. CDR3 region: CATSSAGGFYNEQFF. The CDR3 DNA sequence: TGTGCCACCAGCTCAGCGGGAGGTTTTTACAATGAGCAGTTCTTC. The full variable domain, rest sourced from reference TRBV15 and TRBJ2-1, is DAMVIQNPRYQVTQFGKPVTLSCSQTLNHNVMYWYQQKSSQAPKLLFHYYDKDFNNEADTPDNFQSRRPNTSFCFLDIRSPGLGDTAMYLCATSSAGGFYNEQFFGPGTRLTVL.

This chain connects TRBV4-3 to TRBJ2-1, with TRBD1 as a possible D gene (6 bases). The CDR3 is 16 amino acids. Trimming took off 7 bases at V and 0 bases at J, with 16 bases between the two ends. Germline V gives CDR1 LGHNA, CDR2 YSLEER. The CDR3 sequence: CASTPRADSSYNEQFF. The CDR3 region has the DNA TGCGCCAGCACACCTAGGGCGGACAGCTCCTACAATGAGCAGTTCTTC.

The rearrangement joins TRBV3-1 to TRBJ2-7; D unclear. Germline-derived CDR1 and CDR2 are LGHDT and YNNKEL (reference sequence). The V and J ends lost 4 bases and 4 bases respectively, with 11 bases between them. This CDR3 is built from 13 residues. The chain's CDR3 is CASSRTWGYEQYF. DNA for the CDR3: TGTGCCAGCAGCCGGACGTGGGGATACGAGCAGTACTTC.

The chain has TRBV5-1 and TRBJ2-7; TRBD2 matches at 7 bases. J lost 3 bases, V lost 0 bases, and 6 bases had no gene match. CDR3 length: 15 amino acids. Germline CDR1 and CDR2: SGHRS and YFSETQ. CDR3 sequence: CASSLEGLVVYEQYF. CDR3 DNA: TGCGCCAGCAGCTTGGAAGGACTAGTAGTCTACGAGCAGTACTTC. The full variable domain, its missing parts supplied by reference TRBV5-1 and TRBJ2-7, is KAGVTQTPRYLIKTRGQQVTLSCSPISGHRSVSWYQQTPGQGLQFLFEYFSETQRNKGNFPGRFSGRQFSNSRSEMNVSTLELGDSALYLCASSLEGLVVYEQYFGPGTRLTVT.

The rearrangement links TRBV30 to TRBJ2-2; D gene unclear. Between the trimmed V and J ends, which lost 3 bases and 7 bases, there was a span of 12 bases. This CDR3 spans 13 amino acids. Germline lookup yields CDR1 GTSNPN and CDR2 SVGIG (reference sequence). In DNA form, the CDR3 reads TGTGCCTGGAGGGGTAGGGCGGACGGGGAGCTGTTTTTT. Translated, it gives CAWRGRADGELFF.

The J gene is TRBJ2-7, the V gene TRBV10-2; 12 bases agree with TRBD1. The V segment lost 1 base and the J segment 2 bases; nucleotides outside the gene matches: 0. Germline V gene lookup returns CDR1 WSHSY and CDR2 SAAADI. The CDR3 contains 15 residues. Here the CDR3 DNA reads TGCGCCAGCAGTGAGTGGGACAGGGGGCCCTACGAGCAGTACTTC. As protein: CASSEWDRGPYEQYF.

This chain uses TRBV2 with TRBJ2-2; no clear D gene. The CDR3 extends over 15 amino acids. Germline-derived CDR1 and CDR2 are SNHLY and FYNNEI. Trimming removed 4 bases from V and 0 bases from J, with 9 bases in between. CDR3 amino acids: CASSVFRPNTGELFF. The CDR3 region has the DNA TGTGCCAGCAGTGTGTTCAGACCGAACACCGGGGAGCTGTTTTTT.

The chain carries TRBV29-1 and TRBJ1-1; possible D gene TRBD1, 5 bases. Germline CDR1 is SQVTM and CDR2 is ANQGSEA. This CDR3 is 10 amino acids long. Trimming took off 7 bases at V and 10 bases at J, with 13 bases between the two ends. DNA of the CDR3: TGCAGCGCAGGGACCCCGACAGCTTTCTTT. Encoded protein: CSAGTPTAFF.

This sequence joins TRBV11-1 and TRBJ2-1; a weak D match, TRBD1 (6 bases). This CDR3 has 15 amino acids. CDR1 is SGHAT and CDR2 is FQDESV in the germline V gene (reference sequence). The germline V and J ends were trimmed by 1 base and 3 bases, with 10 bases remaining between them. This chain's CDR3 is CASSLVGQIYNEQFF. The CDR3 bases are TGTGCCAGCAGCTTAGTTGGACAGATCTACAATGAGCAGTTCTTC.

This clonotype has only one observation. The chain links TRBV11-1 to TRBJ2-7; 10 bases agree with TRBD1. This CDR3 is built from 14 residues. Looked up from germline, CDR1 is SGHAT and CDR2 is FQDESV (reference sequence). Trimming at V came to 1 base and at J to 6 bases, leaving 3 bases not matched to a gene. CDR3 in amino acids: CASSLVGQGSEQYF. As DNA, the CDR3 is TGTGCCAGCAGCTTAGTGGGACAGGGGAGCGAGCAGTACTTC.

The rearrangement links TRBV3-1 to TRBJ2-7, with 7 bases aligning to TRBD2. The junction had 5 bases not matched to a gene; V was cut back by 0 bases and J by 3 bases. The CDR3 has 15 residues. Germline V gene data show CDR1 as LGHDT and CDR2 as YNNKEL (reference sequence). The CDR3 sequence is CASSQDPSGLYEQYF. For the CDR3, the DNA is TGTGCCAGCAGCCAAGATCCTAGCGGCCTCTACGAGCAGTACTTC.

The V and J genes are TRBV4-2 and TRBJ1-4; TRBD1 might be the D (6 bases). V lost 4 bases and J lost 13, with 19 bases in between. Germline-derived CDR1 and CDR2 are LGHNA and YNFKEQ. This CDR3 has 14 amino acids. This CDR3 is CASSLSTGIPTLFF. The CDR3 DNA reads as TGTGCCAGCAGCCTTTCGACAGGAATACCAACACTGTTTTTT.

The chain is built from TRBV7-6 and TRBJ2-3, with 12 positions matching TRBD2. V lost 0 bases to trimming and J lost 1 base; unmatched junction nucleotides: 5. CDR3 size: 18 residues. Per the germline V gene, CDR1 is SGHVS and CDR2 is FNYEAQ. The CDR3 nucleotides read TGTGCCAGCAGCTTAGCAGCGTCTAGCGGGAGGGGCACAGATACGCAGTATTTT. It translates to CASSLAASSGRGTDTQYF.

V usage is TRBV20-1 and J usage is TRBJ2-7; D is unresolved. V shed 5 bases and J shed 4 bases, with 9 bases lying between them. This CDR3 has 11 residues. Germline-derived CDR1 and CDR2 are DFQATT and SNEGSKA (reference sequence). The CDR3 DNA is TGCAGTGCTTCCGATTCATACGAGCAGTACTTC. It specifies CSASDSYEQYF.

The gene calls are TRBV11-3 and TRBJ2-5; no clear D. V was trimmed by 5 bases and J by 7 bases, leaving 8 bases between them. The CDR3 is made up of 11 amino acids. CDR1 is SGHNT and CDR2 is YENEEA in the germline V gene. Written as DNA, the CDR3 is TGTGCCAGCAGCCTCATAGGGACCCAGTACTTC. It codes for CASSLIGTQYF.

The chain employs TRBV12-3 or TRBV12-4 and TRBJ1-5, with D hard to call. Between the trimmed V and J ends, which lost 6 bases and 6 bases, there was a span of 9 bases. This CDR3 spans 12 amino acids. CDR3 coding DNA: TGTGCCAGCAGCACCAGCTCTCAGCCCCAGCATTTT. Translated, it gives CASSTSSQPQHF.

V and J are TRBV20-1 and TRBJ2-1; D gene ambiguous. Per the germline V gene, CDR1 is DFQATT and CDR2 is SNEGSKA (reference sequence). This CDR3 has 11 amino acids. V was pared by 0 bases and J by 8 bases, with 5 bases between. Written as DNA, the CDR3 is TGCAGTGCTAGAGATATCGATGAGCAGTTCTTC. This sequence encodes CSARDIDEQFF.

V and J are TRBV5-1 and TRBJ2-5, with 10 bases fitting TRBD2. Germline CDR1 reads SGHRS; CDR2 reads YFSETQ. CDR3 size: 16 residues. V dropped 4 bases and J dropped 1; count of bases not matched to a gene: 7. CDR3 protein: CASSRTSGSVQETQYF. CDR3 DNA sequence: TGCGCCAGCAGCCGGACTAGCGGATCCGTCCAAGAGACCCAGTACTTC.

The J gene is TRBJ1-5, the V gene TRBV20-1; D remains unclear. The CDR3 sequence is 11 residues long. Trimming removed 2 bases at V and 6 bases at J, with 5 bases between. In germline, CDR1 is DFQATT, CDR2 SNEGSKA (reference sequence). The CDR3 is CSARQGQPQHF. The CDR3 nucleotides read TGCAGTGCTAGACAAGGTCAGCCCCAGCATTTT.

V and J are TRBV5-1 and TRBJ1-1; D call uncertain. V was clipped by 6 bases and J by 6 bases, with 12 bases between them. Germline V gene lookup returns CDR1 SGHRS and CDR2 YFSETQ. This CDR3 is built from 12 residues. The CDR3 nucleotides are TGCGCCAGCATTATAGAAGCAGCTGAAGCTTTCTTT. This gives the protein CASIIEAAEAFF.

The CDR3 here is CASTEAGADTQYF. The CDR3 region has the DNA TGTGCCAGCACAGAGGCGGGCGCAGATACGCAGTATTTT. The genes are TRBV28 and TRBJ2-3, with D maybe TRBD2 (5 bases). Between the trimmed V and J ends, which lost 7 bases and 4 bases, there was a span of 12 bases. Germline V gene data show CDR1 as MDHEN and CDR2 as SYDVKM. The CDR3 spans 13 residues.

The rearrangement links TRBV20-1 to TRBJ2-1, with a possible D match to TRBD1 (6 bases). The length of the CDR3 is 14 residues. The germline gives CDR1 DFQATT, CDR2 SNEGSKA (reference sequence). V was trimmed by 1 base and J by 9 bases, leaving 16 bases between them. Written as DNA, the CDR3 is TGCAGTGCTAGAGCTTACGGGACACCGGCTGAGCAGTTCTTC. This translates into CSARAYGTPAEQFF.

The chain's CDR3 is CASSIGTPQETQYF. CDR3 bases: TGTGCCAGTAGTATAGGGACCCCACAAGAGACCCAGTACTTC. The chain recombines TRBV19 with TRBJ2-5; D remains ambiguous. Trimming took 1 base from V and 2 from J, leaving 8 bases between them. CDR1 is LNHDA and CDR2 is SQIVND in the germline V gene (reference sequence). The CDR3 loop spans 14 amino acids.